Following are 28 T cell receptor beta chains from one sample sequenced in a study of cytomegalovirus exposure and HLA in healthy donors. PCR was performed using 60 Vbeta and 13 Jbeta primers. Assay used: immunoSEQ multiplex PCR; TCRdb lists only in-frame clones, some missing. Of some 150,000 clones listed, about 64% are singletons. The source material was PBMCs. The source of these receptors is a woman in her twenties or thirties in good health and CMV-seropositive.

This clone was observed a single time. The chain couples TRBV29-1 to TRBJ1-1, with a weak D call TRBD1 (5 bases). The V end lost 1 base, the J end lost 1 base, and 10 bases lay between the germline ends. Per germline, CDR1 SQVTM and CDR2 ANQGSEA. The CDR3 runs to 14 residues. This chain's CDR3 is CSVEVPTENTEAFF. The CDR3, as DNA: TGCAGCGTTGAAGTACCGACAGAGAACACTGAAGCTTTCTTT.

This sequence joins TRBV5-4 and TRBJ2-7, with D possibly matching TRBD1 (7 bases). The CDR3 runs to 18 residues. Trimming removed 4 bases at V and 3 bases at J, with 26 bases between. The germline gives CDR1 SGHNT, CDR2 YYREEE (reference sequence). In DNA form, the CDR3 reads TGTGCCAGCAGCCCGCGTGGAGAGGGTCAGGGGGGATACTACGAGCAGTACTTC. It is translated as CASSPRGEGQGGYYEQYF.

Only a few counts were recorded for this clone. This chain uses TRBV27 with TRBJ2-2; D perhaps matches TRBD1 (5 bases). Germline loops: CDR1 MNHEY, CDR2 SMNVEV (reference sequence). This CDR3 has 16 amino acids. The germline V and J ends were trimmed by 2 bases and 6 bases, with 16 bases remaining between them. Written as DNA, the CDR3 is TGTGCCAGCAGTTTAGGAGTGACAGCTGGCGCCGGGGAGCTGTTTTTT. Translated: CASSLGVTAGAGELFF.

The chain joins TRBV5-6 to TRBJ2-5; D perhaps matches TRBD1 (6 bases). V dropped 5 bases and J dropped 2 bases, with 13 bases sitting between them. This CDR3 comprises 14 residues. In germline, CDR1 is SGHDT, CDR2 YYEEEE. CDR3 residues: CASRPRGWQETQYF. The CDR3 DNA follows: TGTGCCAGCAGACCTAGGGGGTGGCAAGAGACCCAGTACTTC. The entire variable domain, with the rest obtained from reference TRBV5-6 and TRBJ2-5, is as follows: DAGVTQSPTHLIKTRGQQVTLRCSPKSGHDTVSWYQQALGQGPQFIFQYYEEEERQRGNFPDRFSGHQFPNYSSELNVNALLLGDSALYLCASRPRGWQETQYFGPGTRLLVL.

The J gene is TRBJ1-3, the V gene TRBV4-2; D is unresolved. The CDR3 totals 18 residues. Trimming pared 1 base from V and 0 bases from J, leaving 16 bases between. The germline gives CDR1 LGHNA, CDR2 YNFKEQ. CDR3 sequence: CASSQATHPGVSGNTIYF. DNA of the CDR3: TGTGCCAGCAGCCAAGCCACCCACCCGGGAGTCTCTGGAAACACCATATATTTT.

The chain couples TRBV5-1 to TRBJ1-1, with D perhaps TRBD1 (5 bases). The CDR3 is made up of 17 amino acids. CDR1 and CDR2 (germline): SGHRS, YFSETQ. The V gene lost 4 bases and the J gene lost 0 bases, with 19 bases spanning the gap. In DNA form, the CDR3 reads TGCGCCAGCAGCCGGGGCGGGGCTAGGGGAATGAACACTGAAGCTTTCTTT. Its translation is CASSRGGARGMNTEAFF.

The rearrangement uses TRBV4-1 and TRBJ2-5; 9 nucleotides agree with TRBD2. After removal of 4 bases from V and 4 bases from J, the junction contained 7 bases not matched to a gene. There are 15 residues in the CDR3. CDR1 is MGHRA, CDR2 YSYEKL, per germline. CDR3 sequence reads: CASSPGLAGRETQYF. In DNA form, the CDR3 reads TGCGCCAGCAGCCCGGGACTAGCAGGGCGAGAGACCCAGTACTTC.

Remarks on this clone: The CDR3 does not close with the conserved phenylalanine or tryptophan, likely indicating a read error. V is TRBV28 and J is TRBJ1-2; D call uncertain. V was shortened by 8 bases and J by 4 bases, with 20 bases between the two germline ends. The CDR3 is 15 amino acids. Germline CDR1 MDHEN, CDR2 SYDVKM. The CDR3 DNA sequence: TGTGCCAGCTGCCCAGCGGGTGAAGGTGCCTATGGCTACACCGTC. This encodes CASCPAGEGAYGYTV.

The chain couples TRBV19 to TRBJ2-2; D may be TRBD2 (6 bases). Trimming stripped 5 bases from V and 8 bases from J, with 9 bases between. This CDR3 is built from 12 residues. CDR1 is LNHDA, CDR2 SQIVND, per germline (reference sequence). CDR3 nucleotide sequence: TGTGCCAGTAGTCTCGGGAGTGGGGAGCTGTTTTTT. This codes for CASSLGSGELFF.

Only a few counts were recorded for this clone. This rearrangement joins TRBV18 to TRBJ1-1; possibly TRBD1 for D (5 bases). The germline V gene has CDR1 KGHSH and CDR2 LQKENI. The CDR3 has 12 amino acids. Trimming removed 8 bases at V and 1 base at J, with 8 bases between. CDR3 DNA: TGTGCCAGCCAGACAGCGAACACTGAAGCTTTCTTT. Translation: CASQTANTEAFF.

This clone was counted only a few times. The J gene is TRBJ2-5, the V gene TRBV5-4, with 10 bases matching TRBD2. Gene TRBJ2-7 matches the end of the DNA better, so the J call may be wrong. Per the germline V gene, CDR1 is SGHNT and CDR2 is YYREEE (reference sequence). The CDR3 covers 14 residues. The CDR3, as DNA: TGTGCCAGCAGCCGGACTAGCGGCACCTACGAGCAGTACTTC. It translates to CASSRTSGTYEQYF.

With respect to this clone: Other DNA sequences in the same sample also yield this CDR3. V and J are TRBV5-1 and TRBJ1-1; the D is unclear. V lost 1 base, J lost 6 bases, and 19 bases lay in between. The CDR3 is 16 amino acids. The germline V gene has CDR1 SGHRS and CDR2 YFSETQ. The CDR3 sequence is CASSLSGRVVTPEAFF. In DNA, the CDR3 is TGCGCCAGCAGCTTGTCGGGGAGGGTCGTAACCCCTGAAGCTTTCTTT.

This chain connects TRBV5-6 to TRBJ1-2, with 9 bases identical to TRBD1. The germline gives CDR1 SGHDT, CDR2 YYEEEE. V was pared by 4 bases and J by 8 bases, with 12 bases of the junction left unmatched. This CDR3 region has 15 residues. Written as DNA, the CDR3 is TGTGCCAGCAGCCGGTGGTCCGGGACAGGGAAAGGCTACACCTTC. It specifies CASSRWSGTGKGYTF. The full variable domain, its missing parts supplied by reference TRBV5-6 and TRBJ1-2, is DAGVTQSPTHLIKTRGQQVTLRCSPKSGHDTVSWYQQALGQGPQFIFQYYEEEERQRGNFPDRFSGHQFPNYSSELNVNALLLGDSALYLCASSRWSGTGKGYTFGSGTRLTVV.

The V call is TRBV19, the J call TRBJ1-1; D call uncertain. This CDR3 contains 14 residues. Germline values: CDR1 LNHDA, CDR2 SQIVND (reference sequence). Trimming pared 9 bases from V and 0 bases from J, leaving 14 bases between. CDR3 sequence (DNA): TGTGCCAGAACCCTCGAGCTTATGAACACTGAAGCTTTCTTT. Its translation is CARTLELMNTEAFF.

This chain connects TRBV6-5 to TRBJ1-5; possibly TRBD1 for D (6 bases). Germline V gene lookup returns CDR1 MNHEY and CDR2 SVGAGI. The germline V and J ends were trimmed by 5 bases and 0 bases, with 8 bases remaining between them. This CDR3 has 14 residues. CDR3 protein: CASSKGVSNQPQHF. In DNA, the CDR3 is TGTGCCAGCAGTAAGGGGGTTAGCAATCAGCCCCAGCATTTT.

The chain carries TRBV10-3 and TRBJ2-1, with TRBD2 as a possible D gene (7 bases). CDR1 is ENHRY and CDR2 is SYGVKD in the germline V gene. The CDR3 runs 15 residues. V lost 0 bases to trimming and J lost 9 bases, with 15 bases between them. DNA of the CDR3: TGTGCCATCAGTGAGTCGTGGGGGGGCCAGGGTGAGCAGTTCTTC. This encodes CAISESWGGQGEQFF.

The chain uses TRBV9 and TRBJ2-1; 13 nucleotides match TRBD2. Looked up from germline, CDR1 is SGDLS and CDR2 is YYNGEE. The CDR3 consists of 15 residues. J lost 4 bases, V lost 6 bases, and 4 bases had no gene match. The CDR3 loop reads CASTETSGGYNEQFF. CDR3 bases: TGTGCCAGCACCGAGACTAGCGGGGGGTACAATGAGCAGTTCTTC.

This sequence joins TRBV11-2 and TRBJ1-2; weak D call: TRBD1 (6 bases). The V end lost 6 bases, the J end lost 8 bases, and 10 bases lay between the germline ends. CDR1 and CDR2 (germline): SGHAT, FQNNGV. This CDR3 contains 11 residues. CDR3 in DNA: TGTGCCAGCAGTGAGGGGGGGGGCTACACCTTC. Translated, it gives CASSEGGGYTF.

The CDR3 bases are TGTGCCAGCAGCTTAGGGGAGCGAGGCGAGCAGTACTTC. Its protein product is CASSLGERGEQYF. The rearrangement links TRBV11-3 to TRBJ2-7; TRBD2 is a possible D gene (5 bases). This CDR3 contains 13 residues. The germline V gene has CDR1 SGHNT and CDR2 YENEEA. The ends were cut back, 1 base at V and 6 bases at J, with 10 bases in the middle.

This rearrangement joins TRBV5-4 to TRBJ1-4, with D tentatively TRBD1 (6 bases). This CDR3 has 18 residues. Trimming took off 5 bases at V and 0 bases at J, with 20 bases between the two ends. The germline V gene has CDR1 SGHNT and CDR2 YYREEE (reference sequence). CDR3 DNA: TGTGCCAGCAGTTCGGGACATAGGATTTGGGCAACTAATGAAAAACTGTTTTTT. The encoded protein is CASSSGHRIWATNEKLFF. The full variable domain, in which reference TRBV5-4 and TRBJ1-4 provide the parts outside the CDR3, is ETGVTQSPTHLIKTRGQQVTLRCSSQSGHNTVSWYQQALGQGPQFIFQYYREEENGRGNFPPRFSGLQFPNYSSELNVNALELDDSALYLCASSSGHRIWATNEKLFFGSGTQLSVL.

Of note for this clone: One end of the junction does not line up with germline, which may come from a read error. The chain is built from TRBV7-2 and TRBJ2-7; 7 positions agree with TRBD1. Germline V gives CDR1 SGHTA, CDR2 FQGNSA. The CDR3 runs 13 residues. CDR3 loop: CASSGGTGASRHF. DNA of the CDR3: TGTGCCAGCAGCGGGGGCACAGGGGCCTCGCGGCACTTC.

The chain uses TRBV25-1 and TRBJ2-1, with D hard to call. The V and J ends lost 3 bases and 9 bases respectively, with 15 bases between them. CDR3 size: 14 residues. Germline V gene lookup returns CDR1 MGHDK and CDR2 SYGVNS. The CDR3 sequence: CASSELDGRVEQFF. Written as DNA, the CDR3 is TGTGCCAGCAGTGAGCTCGATGGGCGCGTTGAGCAGTTCTTC.

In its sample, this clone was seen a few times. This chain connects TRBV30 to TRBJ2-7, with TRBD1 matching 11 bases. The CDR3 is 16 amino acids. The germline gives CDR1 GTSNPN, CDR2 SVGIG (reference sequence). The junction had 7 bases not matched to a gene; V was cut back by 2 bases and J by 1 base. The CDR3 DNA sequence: TGTGCCTGGAGTAAATATGGGACAGGGGGATCCTACGAGCAGTACTTC. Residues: CAWSKYGTGGSYEQYF.

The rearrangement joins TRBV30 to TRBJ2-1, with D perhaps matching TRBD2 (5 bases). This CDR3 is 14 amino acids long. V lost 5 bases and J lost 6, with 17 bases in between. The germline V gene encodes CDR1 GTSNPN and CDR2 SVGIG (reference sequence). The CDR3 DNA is TGTGCCTGGCTCGACATATTCGGGGTCAATGAGCAGTTCTTC. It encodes CAWLDIFGVNEQFF.

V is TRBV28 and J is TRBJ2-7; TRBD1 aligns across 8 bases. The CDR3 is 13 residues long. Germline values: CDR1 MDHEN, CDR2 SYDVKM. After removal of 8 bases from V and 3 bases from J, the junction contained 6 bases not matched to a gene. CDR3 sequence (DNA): TGTGCCAGCCGTCAGGGGGCTATCTACGAGCAGTACTTC. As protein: CASRQGAIYEQYF.

The CDR3 sequence is CASSSRTSGETYTQYF. CDR3 coding DNA: TGTGCCAGCAGCTCCCGGACTAGCGGGGAGACCTATACGCAGTATTTT. The chain uses TRBV7-2 and TRBJ2-3; 12 nucleotides match TRBD2. With 4 bases clipped from V and 7 bases from J, the junction kept 9 bases outside the gene matches. The CDR3 sequence is 16 residues long. CDR1 is SGHTA, CDR2 FQGNSA, per germline.

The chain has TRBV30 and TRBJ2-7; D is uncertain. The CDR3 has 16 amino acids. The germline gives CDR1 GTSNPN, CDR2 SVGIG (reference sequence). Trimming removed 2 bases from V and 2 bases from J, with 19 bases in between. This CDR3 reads CAWSPTSTINPYEQYF. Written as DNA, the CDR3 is TGTGCCTGGAGTCCGACATCGACGATAAACCCCTACGAGCAGTACTTC.

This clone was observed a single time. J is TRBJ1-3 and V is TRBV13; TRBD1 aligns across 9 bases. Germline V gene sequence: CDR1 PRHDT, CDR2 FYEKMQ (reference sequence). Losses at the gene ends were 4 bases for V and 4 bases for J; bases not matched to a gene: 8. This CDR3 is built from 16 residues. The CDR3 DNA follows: TGTGCCAGCAGCTATTTGAACAGGGGGCCAGGAAACACCATATATTTT. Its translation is CASSYLNRGPGNTIYF.